This entry features one T cell receptor (beta chain) sequence. Its target antigen remains unknown. Base qualities were left out, and no much larger clone turns up one base away. This record belongs to a study of blood T cell repertoires in COVID-19 (dated by TCRdb to the early 2020s). Describing the broader study: The collaborator samples originated in the United States, Italy and Spain and spanned the acute and convalescent phases of COVID-19. The material from the prospective study consisted of cDNA or gDNA derived from T cells, B-cell-depleted T cells, or PBMCs. Deeply sampled blood TCRbeta repertoires from subjects exposed to, actively infected with, or recovered from COVID-19 were included in the dataset. A freely available public database, intended as a resource for researchers studying the immune response to SARS-CoV-2, is where the repertoires were released. The samples were drawn from the first 160 participants of the ongoing ImmuneRACE study and from 950 to 1,500 subjects provided by 6 global collaborators. Sample metadata almost always included a de-identified subject ID, COVID-19 status, age in years and sex. Where available, HLA class I and class II types were taken from metadata supplied by the sample provider and were not determined by assay-based typing. The study at large found these results: How much clinical and demographic metadata was included differed by source and by participant, and the metadata was provided uncurated.

The collaborating institutions used their own protocols to collect whole blood in K2EDTA tubes. For TCRbeta analysis, collaborator samples were shipped as frozen whole blood, as isolated PBMCs, or as DNA extracted from either sample type. TCRbeta CDR3 regions were amplified from genomic DNA using the immunoSEQ Assay, a bias-controlled multiplex PCR. On the authors' methods: The number of nucleated cells in each sample was estimated by amplification of reference gene primers within the assay. Sequence reads were collapsed and filtered to measure the absolute abundance of every unique TCRbeta CDR3 rearrangement. For each sample, productive Simpson clonality was calculated as the square root of Simpson's diversity index over productive rearrangements. TCRdb retrieved this table from immuneACCESS and kept in-frame rearrangements only. Not all clones are present; in checked studies, unresolved V genes account for under half, and no reason is known for the remainder. V and J calls and clone size come straight from that table; D and trimming were deduced from the DNA. For this sample there are about 230,000 clones; approximately 83% appear just once. The ten largest clonotypes hold approximately 7.4% of the sample.

This TCR was recovered from a woman aged 45-60 years with acute or convalescent COVID-19. Material: peripheral blood.

In nucleotides, the sequence is TGTGCCAGCAGTTACTCGTCCGGGAGGGCCCACGAGCAGTACTTC. Its product reads: CASSYSSGRAHEQYF. Rearrangement joined TRBV6-6 to TRBJ2-7; 8 central bases correspond to TRBD2. CDR1 and CDR2 were assigned from the germline V gene (reference sequence) as MNHNY and SVGAGI. The CDR3 holds 15 amino acids from the cysteine to the phenylalanine. Only the CDR3 region is kept as DNA, spanning 45 bases read in frame from base 1. Compared with germline, V lacks 0 bases and J lacks 5 bases; bases without a gene match: 6.